These 18 T cell receptor beta chains came from one sample sequenced in a study of a mutant IDH1 vaccine in newly diagnosed glioma. Generated by immunoSEQ multiplex PCR, the TCRdb table keeps only in-frame clones and is missing some. Here the sample spans 80,000 to 100,000 clones, roughly 87% being singletons. Time point of the sample: baseline, week 1 (first vaccination visit). Treatment meaning: pre-vaccination baseline after standard-of-care therapy. The sequenced sample was PBMCs, obtained from a glioma patient treated with radiotherapy, temozolomide or both. All receptors come from a man aged 40-49 years with glioma. Some clones in this sample may be carry-over from other donors' samples.

The chain couples TRBV5-4 to TRBJ1-2; D gene unclear. Trimming removed 1 base at V and 3 bases at J, with 10 bases between. From germline, CDR1 is SGHNT and CDR2 YYREEE (reference sequence). CDR3 length: 14 residues. The CDR3 DNA is TGTGCCAGCAGCTTGCTCTACTCTGACTATGGCTACACCTTC. Protein product: CASSLLYSDYGYTF. The whole variable domain, remainder taken from reference TRBV5-4 and TRBJ1-2, is ETGVTQSPTHLIKTRGQQVTLRCSSQSGHNTVSWYQQALGQGPQFIFQYYREEENGRGNFPPRFSGLQFPNYSSELNVNALELDDSALYLCASSLLYSDYGYTFGSGTRLTVV.

This clone was seen a single time. V gene TRBV19 combines with J gene TRBJ1-6; unclear D gene. Trimming took 1 base from V and 7 from J, leaving 26 bases between them. The CDR3 length is 20 residues. Germline V gene sequence: CDR1 LNHDA, CDR2 SQIVND (reference sequence). CDR3 sequence reads: CASSIGRPLQLEVRNSPLHF. CDR3 DNA sequence: TGTGCCAGTAGTATAGGTCGACCATTGCAACTCGAAGTCAGGAATTCACCCCTCCACTTT.

This rearrangement joins TRBV5-6 to TRBJ2-1; 10 nucleotides align to TRBD2. CDR1 and CDR2 from the germline V gene are SGHDT and YYEEEE. J lost 9 bases, V lost 5 bases, and 11 bases had no gene match. This CDR3 has 15 residues. CDR3 nucleotides: TGTGCCAGCAGGACCAGCGGGGGGGCCTTTAGTGAGCAGTTCTTC. This codes for CASRTSGGAFSEQFF.

In DNA, the CDR3 is TGTGCCAGCACCGCAAGGACCCGAGCTCATCATCAGCCCCAGCATTTT. It is translated as CASTARTRAHHQPQHF. The chain uses TRBV27 and TRBJ1-5; no clear D. There are 16 residues in the CDR3. Trimming pared 7 bases from V and 5 bases from J, leaving 21 bases between. Germline V CDR1 and CDR2: MNHEY, SMNVEV (reference sequence).

The rearrangement joins TRBV10-2 to TRBJ1-4; D ambiguous. This CDR3 contains 13 residues. Germline values: CDR1 WSHSY, CDR2 SAAADI. V shed 5 bases and J shed 7 bases, with 11 bases lying between them. CDR3 region: CASSRGLGEKLFF. DNA of the CDR3: TGCGCCAGCAGTCGGGGTTTGGGTGAAAAACTGTTTTTT.

DNA of the CDR3: TGTGCCACCAGCAGATCCGGGGCCGGGGAGCTGTTTTTT. Its translation: CATSRSGAGELFF. The chain is built from TRBV15 and TRBJ2-2, with D maybe TRBD2 (5 bases). The CDR3 consists of 13 residues. Per germline, CDR1 LNHNV and CDR2 YYDKDF (reference sequence). The V end lost 2 bases, the J end lost 6 bases, and 7 bases lay between the germline ends.

The J gene is TRBJ1-2, the V gene TRBV10-2; no definite D call. V lost 2 bases, J lost 4 bases, and 2 bases lay in between. CDR1 WSHSY and CDR2 SAAADI come from the germline V gene. CDR3 length equals 11 residues. For the CDR3, the DNA is TGCGCCAGCAGTGAGATCTATGGCTACACCTTC. Translation gives CASSEIYGYTF.

The rearrangement uses TRBV28 and TRBJ1-1; TRBD1 is a possible D gene (5 bases). The ends were cut back, 6 bases at V and 4 bases at J, with 24 bases in the middle. The CDR3 contains 17 residues. The germline V gene encodes CDR1 MDHEN and CDR2 SYDVKM. CDR3 DNA: TGTGCCAGCAGCCGTTTGCGGGGCCCGAGTCTGGGCACTGAAGCTTTCTTT. It specifies CASSRLRGPSLGTEAFF.

This chain uses TRBV5-1 with TRBJ2-1, with D possibly matching TRBD2 (6 bases). Germline V lookup: CDR1 SGHRS, CDR2 YFSETQ. CDR3 length: 14 amino acids. With 4 bases removed from V and 0 bases from J, the gap between germline ends came to 8 bases. Here the CDR3 DNA reads TGCGCCAGCAGCATGCGGGACTCCTACAATGAGCAGTTCTTC. This sequence encodes CASSMRDSYNEQFF.

The chain recombines TRBV6-1 with TRBJ1-1, with D possibly matching TRBD1 (6 bases). The CDR3 has 15 amino acids. Per the germline V gene, CDR1 is MNHNS and CDR2 is SASEGT. Trimming removed 2 bases at V and 1 base at J, with 11 bases between. CDR3 in amino acids: CASSENRATNTEAFF. CDR3 nucleotide sequence: TGTGCCAGCAGTGAAAACAGGGCAACGAACACTGAAGCTTTCTTT.

This clone was seen a few times. J is TRBJ1-2 and V is TRBV28, with TRBD1 matching 10 bases. The CDR3 is 14 residues long. Germline CDR1 is MDHEN and CDR2 is SYDVKM. Trimming removed 5 bases from V and 5 bases from J; junction bases left unmatched: 5. The chain's CDR3 is CASSPGTGVYGYTF. The DNA for the CDR3 is TGTGCCAGCAGTCCGGGGACAGGGGTGTATGGCTACACCTTC.

The V gene is TRBV30, the J gene TRBJ1-1, with TRBD1 matching over 9 bases. The CDR3 sequence is 17 residues long. The germline V gene has CDR1 GTSNPN and CDR2 SVGIG (reference sequence). Trimming took 1 base from V and 1 from J; bases not matched to a gene: 10. DNA for the CDR3: TGTGCCTGGAGTGGAGGGACAGGGAGGAAAGGGAACACTGAAGCTTTCTTT. Residues: CAWSGGTGRKGNTEAFF.

The chain combines TRBV10-3 with TRBJ1-4, with D perhaps TRBD1 (5 bases). Germline V CDR1 and CDR2: ENHRY, SYGVKD. The CDR3 loop spans 14 amino acids. Between the trimmed V and J ends, which lost 4 bases and 8 bases, there was a span of 14 bases. CDR3 protein: CAISGGALGEKLFF. The DNA for the CDR3 is TGTGCCATCAGTGGAGGGGCCCTAGGGGAAAAACTGTTTTTT.

The chain uses TRBV30 and TRBJ1-1; D not resolved. Germline lookup yields CDR1 GTSNPN and CDR2 SVGIG (reference sequence). Trimming shortened V by 0 bases and J by 0 bases, and 8 bases separated the two germline ends. The CDR3 is 14 residues long. The chain's CDR3 is CAWSVTALNTEAFF. The CDR3 DNA is TGTGCCTGGAGTGTAACAGCCCTGAACACTGAAGCTTTCTTT.

The chain links TRBV11-1 to TRBJ2-5; no definite D call. This CDR3 region has 13 residues. Germline lookup yields CDR1 SGHAT and CDR2 FQDESV (reference sequence). Trimming removed 5 bases from V and 4 bases from J, with 11 bases in between. CDR3 protein: CASSPSRGETQYF. In DNA, the CDR3 is TGTGCCAGCAGCCCCTCACGCGGAGAGACCCAGTACTTC.

The chain employs TRBV27 and TRBJ1-2, with TRBD1 as a possible D gene (5 bases). The CDR3 runs 13 residues. From germline, CDR1 is MNHEY and CDR2 SMNVEV (reference sequence). V lost 5 bases and J 4 bases, leaving 11 bases between the germline ends. CDR3 protein: CASSPDTRYGYTF. The CDR3 DNA sequence: TGTGCCAGCAGTCCGGACACACGCTATGGCTACACCTTC.

J is TRBJ2-3 and V is TRBV20-1; no clear D. CDR3 length: 11 amino acids. Germline CDR1 reads DFQATT; CDR2 reads SNEGSKA (reference sequence). CDR3 loop: CSGLGTDTQYF. CDR3 in DNA: TGCAGCGGGTTAGGGACAGATACGCAGTATTTT.

This chain uses TRBV19 with TRBJ1-1, with TRBD1 as a possible D gene (5 bases). Germline CDR1 LNHDA, CDR2 SQIVND (reference sequence). The CDR3 is 12 amino acids. V shed 8 bases and J shed 5 bases, with 12 bases lying between them. The CDR3 spells CASCDRGTEAFF. As DNA, the CDR3 is TGTGCCAGTTGTGATAGGGGAACTGAAGCTTTCTTT.